This T cell receptor beta chain was profiled in a study of blood T cell dynamics during melanoma immunotherapy. CDR3 length: 12 residues. Trimming took 4 bases from V and 7 from J, leaving 6 bases between them. Looked up from germline, CDR1 is SGHRS and CDR2 is YFSETQ. Measured with immunoSEQ multiplex PCR; TCRdb has only the in-frame clones, and not every one. Of about 11,000 clones listed, roughly 84% are singletons. The sample's time point: week 3, after first cycle of checkpoint inhibitor. Response was assessed by RECIST 1.1 at 12 weeks, except a couple of rapid progressors. A remark on this clone: Its antigen is currently unknown.

Overall study findings and caveats: Whether repertoire-driving clones were melanoma-specific could not be determined. PBMC repertoires of eventual disease-control patients split at W3 into clonality or diversity gains.

The chain recombines TRBV5-1 with TRBJ1-6; no clear D. This sample comprised blood, obtained from a patient treated with checkpoint blockade. This receptor was taken from a human donor with melanoma. DNA of the CDR3: TGCGCCAGCAGCGCAACAAATTCACCCCTCCACTTT. It specifies CASSATNSPLHF.